This TCR beta chain came from a study of blood T cells in healthy people across ages. This clonotype was seen more than once but under ten times. Total RNA was extracted at no less than 6 micrograms per sample. The V segment lost 3 bases and the J segment 5 bases; nucleotides outside the gene matches: 5. CDR1 is DFQATT and CDR2 is SNEGSKA in the germline V gene (reference sequence). The CDR3 sequence is 13 residues long. A sample-barcoded 5' primer and a J-beta primer mix were used in a second PCR of roughly 7 to 12 cycles. A single record per CDR3 protein comes from TCRdb applying MiXCR to the 5' RACE reads. The top ten clones hold over 15% of a sample with roughly 650,000 distinct CDR3 sequences, less than 40% of them seen once.

Material for sequencing was blood. V gene TRBV20-1 combines with J gene TRBJ2-3; 7 bases align to TRBD1. The sequence derives from a woman older than 75 in good health. The CDR3 is CSASGDREDTQYF. In DNA form, the CDR3 reads TGCAGTGCTAGTGGAGACAGGGAAGATACGCAGTATTTT.